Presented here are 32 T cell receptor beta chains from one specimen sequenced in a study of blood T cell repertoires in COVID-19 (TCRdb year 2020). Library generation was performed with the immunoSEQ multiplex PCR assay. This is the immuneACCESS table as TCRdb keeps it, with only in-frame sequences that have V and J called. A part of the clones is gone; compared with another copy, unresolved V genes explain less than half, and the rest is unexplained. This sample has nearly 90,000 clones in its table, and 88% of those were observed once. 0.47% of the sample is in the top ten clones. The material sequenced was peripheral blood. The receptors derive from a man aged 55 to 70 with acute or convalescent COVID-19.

The chain's CDR3 is CASSLRQGGTGELFF. The CDR3 nucleotides are TGTGCCAGCAGCTTACGGCAGGGGGGCACCGGGGAGCTGTTTTTT. The chain joins TRBV11-2 to TRBJ2-2, with D perhaps TRBD1 (7 bases). The germline V and J ends were trimmed by 2 bases and 4 bases, with 11 bases remaining between them. The CDR3 is made up of 15 amino acids. Looked up from germline, CDR1 is SGHAT and CDR2 is FQNNGV.

The CDR3 DNA reads TGTGCCAGCAGCTTAGGGGGGCAGCAAGGCTACACCTTC. Translation gives CASSLGGQQGYTF. The chain employs TRBV7-9 and TRBJ1-2; the D gene is possibly TRBD1 (6 bases). Trimming removed 1 base at V and 8 bases at J, with 11 bases between. Germline CDR1 and CDR2: SEHNR and FQNEAQ (reference sequence). This CDR3 is 13 amino acids long.

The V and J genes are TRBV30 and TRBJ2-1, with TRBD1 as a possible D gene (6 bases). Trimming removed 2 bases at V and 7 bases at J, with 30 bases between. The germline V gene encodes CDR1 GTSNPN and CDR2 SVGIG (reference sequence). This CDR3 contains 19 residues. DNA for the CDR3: TGTGCCTGGAGTCCACCTCGGACAGTGGGGTTTTTTGGAAAGAATGAGCAGTTCTTC. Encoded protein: CAWSPPRTVGFFGKNEQFF.

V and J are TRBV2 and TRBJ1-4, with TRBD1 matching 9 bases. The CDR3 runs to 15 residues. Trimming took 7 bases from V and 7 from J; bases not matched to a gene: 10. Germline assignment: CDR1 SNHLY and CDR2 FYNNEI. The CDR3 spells CASTLTQGAGEKLFF. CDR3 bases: TGTGCCAGCACCCTGACACAGGGGGCAGGTGAAAAACTGTTTTTT.

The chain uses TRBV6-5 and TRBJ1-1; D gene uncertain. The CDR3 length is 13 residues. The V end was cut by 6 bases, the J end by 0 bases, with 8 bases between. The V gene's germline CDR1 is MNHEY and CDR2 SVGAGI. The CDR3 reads CASRRMLNTEAFF. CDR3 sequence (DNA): TGTGCCAGCAGGCGCATGTTGAACACTGAAGCTTTCTTT.

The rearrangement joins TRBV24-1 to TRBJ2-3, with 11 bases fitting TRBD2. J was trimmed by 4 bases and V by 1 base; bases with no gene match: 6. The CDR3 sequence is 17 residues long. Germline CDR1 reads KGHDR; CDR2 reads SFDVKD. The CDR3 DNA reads TGTGCCACCAGTGATTTAGTTTCTAGCGGGGGGCCAGATACGCAGTATTTT. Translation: CATSDLVSSGGPDTQYF.

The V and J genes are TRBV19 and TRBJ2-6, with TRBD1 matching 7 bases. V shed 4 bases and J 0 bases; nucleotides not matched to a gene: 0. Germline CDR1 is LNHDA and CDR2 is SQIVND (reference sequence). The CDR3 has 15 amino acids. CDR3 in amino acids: CASSRDSSGANVLTF. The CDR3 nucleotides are TGTGCCAGTAGTAGGGACAGCTCTGGGGCCAACGTCCTGACTTTC.

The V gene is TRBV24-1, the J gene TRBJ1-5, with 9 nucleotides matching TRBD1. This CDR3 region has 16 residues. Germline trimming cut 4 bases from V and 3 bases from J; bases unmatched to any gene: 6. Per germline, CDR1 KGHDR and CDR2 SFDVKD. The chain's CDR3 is CATSDRRTGANQPQHF. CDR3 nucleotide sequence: TGTGCCACCAGTGACCGAAGGACAGGGGCCAATCAGCCCCAGCATTTT.

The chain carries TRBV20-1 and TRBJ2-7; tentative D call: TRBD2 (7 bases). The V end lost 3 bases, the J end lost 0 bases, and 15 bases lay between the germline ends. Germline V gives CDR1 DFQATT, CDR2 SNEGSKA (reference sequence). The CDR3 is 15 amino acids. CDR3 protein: CSASFGGASSYEQYF. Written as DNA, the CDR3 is TGCAGTGCTAGTTTTGGGGGGGCCTCCTCCTACGAGCAGTACTTC.

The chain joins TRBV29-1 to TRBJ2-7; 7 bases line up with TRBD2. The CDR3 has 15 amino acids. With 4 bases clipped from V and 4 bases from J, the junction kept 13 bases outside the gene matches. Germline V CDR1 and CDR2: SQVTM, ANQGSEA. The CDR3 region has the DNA TGCAGCGTTGGCGGAGGGACCCCCGGGAGGTACGAGCAGTACTTC. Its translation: CSVGGGTPGRYEQYF.

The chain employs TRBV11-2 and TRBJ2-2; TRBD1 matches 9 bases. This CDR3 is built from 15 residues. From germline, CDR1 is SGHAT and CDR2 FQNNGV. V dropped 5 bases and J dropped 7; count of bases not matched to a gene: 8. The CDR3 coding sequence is TGTGCCAGCAGCCGTCCCGGGACAGGGAACGGGGAGCTGTTTTTT. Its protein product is CASSRPGTGNGELFF. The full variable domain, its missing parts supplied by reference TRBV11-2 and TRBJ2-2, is EAGVAQSPRYKIIEKRQSVAFWCNPISGHATLYWYQQILGQGPKLLIQFQNNGVVDDSQLPKDRFSAERLKGVDSTLKIQPAKLEDSAVYLCASSRPGTGNGELFFGEGSRLTVL.

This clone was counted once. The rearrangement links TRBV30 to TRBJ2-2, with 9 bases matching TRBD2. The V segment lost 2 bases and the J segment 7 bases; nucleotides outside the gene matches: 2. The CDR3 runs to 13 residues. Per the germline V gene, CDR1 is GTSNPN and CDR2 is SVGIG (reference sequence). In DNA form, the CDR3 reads TGTGCCTGGAGTTGGCGGGAGGGCGGGGAGCTGTTTTTT. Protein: CAWSWREGGELFF.

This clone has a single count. The CDR3 protein is CASSLASGGLSSYEQYF. The CDR3 DNA follows: TGTGCCAGCAGCTTAGCCTCCGGCGGATTAAGCTCCTACGAGCAGTACTTC. The V call is TRBV7-9, the J call TRBJ2-7; no firm D call. CDR1 and CDR2 from the germline V gene are SEHNR and FQNEAQ (reference sequence). This CDR3 is built from 17 residues. V lost 0 bases and J lost 0, with 15 bases in between.

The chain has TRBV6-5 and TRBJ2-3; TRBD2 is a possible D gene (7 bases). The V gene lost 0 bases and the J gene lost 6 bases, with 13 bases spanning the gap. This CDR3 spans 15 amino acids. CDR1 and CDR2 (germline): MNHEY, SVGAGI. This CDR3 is CASSYSAGGRDTQYF. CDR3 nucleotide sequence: TGTGCCAGCAGTTACTCGGCCGGGGGGCGGGATACGCAGTATTTT.

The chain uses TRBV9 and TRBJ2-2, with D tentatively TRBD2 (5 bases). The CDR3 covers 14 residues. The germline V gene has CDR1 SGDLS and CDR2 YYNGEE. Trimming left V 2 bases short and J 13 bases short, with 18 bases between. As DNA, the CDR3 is TGTGCCAGCAGCGTTACTAATGGAATTAGCGCGCTGTTTTTT. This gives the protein CASSVTNGISALFF.

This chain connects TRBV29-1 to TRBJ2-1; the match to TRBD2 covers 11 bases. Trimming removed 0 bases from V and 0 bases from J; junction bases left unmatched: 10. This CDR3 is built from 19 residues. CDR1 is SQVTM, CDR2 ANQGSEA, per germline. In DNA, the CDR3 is TGCAGCGTTGAAGAGGGGCAGTTAGCGGGAGGGAGCTCCTACAATGAGCAGTTCTTC. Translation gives CSVEEGQLAGGSSYNEQFF.

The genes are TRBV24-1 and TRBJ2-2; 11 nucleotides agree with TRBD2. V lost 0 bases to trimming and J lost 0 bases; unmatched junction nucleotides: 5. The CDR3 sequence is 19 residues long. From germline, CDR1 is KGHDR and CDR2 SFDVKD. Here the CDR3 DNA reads TGTGCCACCAGTGATTTGCCGGGACTAGCGGTCGCGAACACCGGGGAGCTGTTTTTT. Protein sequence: CATSDLPGLAVANTGELFF.

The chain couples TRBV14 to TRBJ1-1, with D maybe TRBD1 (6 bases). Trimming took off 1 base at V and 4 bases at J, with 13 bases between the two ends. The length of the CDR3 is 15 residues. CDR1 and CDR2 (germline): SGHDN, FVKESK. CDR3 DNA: TGTGCCAGCAGCCAAGCCAGGGGTTGGAGCACTGAAGCTTTCTTT. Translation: CASSQARGWSTEAFF.

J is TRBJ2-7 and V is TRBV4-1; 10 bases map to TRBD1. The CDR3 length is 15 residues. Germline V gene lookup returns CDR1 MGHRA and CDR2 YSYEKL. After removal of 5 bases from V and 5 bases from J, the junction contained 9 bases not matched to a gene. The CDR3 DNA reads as TGCGCCAGCAGCGGTCGACAGGGGGCGGGGCACGAGCAGTACTTC. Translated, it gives CASSGRQGAGHEQYF.

The chain's CDR3 is CASKEGLSTDTQYF. The CDR3 DNA follows: TGTGCCAGCAAGGAGGGCCTGAGCACAGATACGCAGTATTTT. The gene calls are TRBV9 and TRBJ2-3; perhaps TRBD2 as D (6 bases). The CDR3 is made up of 14 amino acids. V dropped 6 bases and J dropped 0 bases, with 11 bases sitting between them. CDR1 SGDLS and CDR2 YYNGEE come from the germline V gene.

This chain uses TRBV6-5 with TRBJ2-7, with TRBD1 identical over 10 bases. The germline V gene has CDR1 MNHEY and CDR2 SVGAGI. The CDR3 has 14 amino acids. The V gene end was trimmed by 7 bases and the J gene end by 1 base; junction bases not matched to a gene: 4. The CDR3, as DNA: TGTGCCAGCAACAGACAGGGGGCTTCCTACGAGCAGTACTTC. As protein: CASNRQGASYEQYF.

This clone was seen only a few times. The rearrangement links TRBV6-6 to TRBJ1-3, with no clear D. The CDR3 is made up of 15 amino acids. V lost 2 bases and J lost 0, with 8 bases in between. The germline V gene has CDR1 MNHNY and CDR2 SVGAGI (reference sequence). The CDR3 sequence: CASSYATGSGNTIYF. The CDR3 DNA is TGTGCCAGCAGTTACGCCACGGGCTCTGGAAACACCATATATTTT.

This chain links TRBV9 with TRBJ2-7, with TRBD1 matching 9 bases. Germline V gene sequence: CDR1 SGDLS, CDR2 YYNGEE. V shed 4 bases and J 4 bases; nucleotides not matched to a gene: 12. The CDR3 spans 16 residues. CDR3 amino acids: CASSFRDRVLGYEQYF. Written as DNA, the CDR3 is TGTGCCAGCAGCTTCCGGGACAGGGTTCTTGGGTACGAGCAGTACTTC.

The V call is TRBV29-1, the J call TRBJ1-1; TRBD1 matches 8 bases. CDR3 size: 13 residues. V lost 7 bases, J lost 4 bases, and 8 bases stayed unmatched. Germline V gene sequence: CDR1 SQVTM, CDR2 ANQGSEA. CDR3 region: CSASTGVFTEAFF. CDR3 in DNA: TGCAGCGCTTCGACAGGGGTATTCACTGAAGCTTTCTTT. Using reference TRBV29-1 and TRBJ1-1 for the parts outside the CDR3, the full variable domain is SAVISQKPSRDICQRGTSLTIQCQVDSQVTMMFWYRQQPGQSLTLIATANQGSEATYESGFVIDKFPISRPNLTFSTLTVSNMSPEDSSIYLCSASTGVFTEAFFGQGTRLTVV.

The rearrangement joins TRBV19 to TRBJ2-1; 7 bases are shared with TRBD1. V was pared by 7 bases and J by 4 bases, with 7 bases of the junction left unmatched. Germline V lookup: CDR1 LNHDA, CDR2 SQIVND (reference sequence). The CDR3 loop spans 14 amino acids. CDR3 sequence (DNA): TGTGCCAGTACACTGGGACAGTTTTACAATGAGCAGTTCTTC. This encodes CASTLGQFYNEQFF.

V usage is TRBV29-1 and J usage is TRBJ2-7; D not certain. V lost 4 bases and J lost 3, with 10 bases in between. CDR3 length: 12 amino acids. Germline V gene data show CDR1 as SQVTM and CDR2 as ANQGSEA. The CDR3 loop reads CSVVVTFYEQYF. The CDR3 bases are TGCAGCGTTGTAGTCACTTTCTACGAGCAGTACTTC.

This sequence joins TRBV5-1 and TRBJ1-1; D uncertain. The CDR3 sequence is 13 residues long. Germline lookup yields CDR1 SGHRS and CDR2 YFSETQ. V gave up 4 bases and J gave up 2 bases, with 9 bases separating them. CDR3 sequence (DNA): TGCGCCAGCAGCCGGGATATAAACACTGAAGCTTTCTTT. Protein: CASSRDINTEAFF.

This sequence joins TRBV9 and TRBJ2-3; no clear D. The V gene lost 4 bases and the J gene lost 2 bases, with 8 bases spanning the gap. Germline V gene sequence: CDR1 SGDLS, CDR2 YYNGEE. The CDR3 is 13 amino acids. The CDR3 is CASSPLYTDTQYF. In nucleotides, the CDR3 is TGTGCCAGCAGCCCCCTCTACACAGATACGCAGTATTTT.

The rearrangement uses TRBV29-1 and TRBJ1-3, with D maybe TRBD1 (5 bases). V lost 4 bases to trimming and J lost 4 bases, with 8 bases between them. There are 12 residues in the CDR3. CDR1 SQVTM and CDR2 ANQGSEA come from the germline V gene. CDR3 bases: TGCAGCGTTGGGGGCGGAGGAAACACCATATATTTT. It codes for CSVGGGGNTIYF. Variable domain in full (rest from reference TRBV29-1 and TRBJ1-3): SAVISQKPSRDICQRGTSLTIQCQVDSQVTMMFWYRQQPGQSLTLIATANQGSEATYESGFVIDKFPISRPNLTFSTLTVSNMSPEDSSIYLCSVGGGGNTIYFGEGSWLTVV.

The DNA of the CDR3 is TGTGCCAGCCTCCCTCGGGGTGGGGTCACTGAAGCTTTCTTT. Translated: CASLPRGGVTEAFF. The chain recombines TRBV19 with TRBJ1-1; no definite D call. CDR1 and CDR2 from the germline V gene are LNHDA and SQIVND (reference sequence). V was pared by 9 bases and J by 4 bases, with 18 bases between. The length of the CDR3 is 14 residues.

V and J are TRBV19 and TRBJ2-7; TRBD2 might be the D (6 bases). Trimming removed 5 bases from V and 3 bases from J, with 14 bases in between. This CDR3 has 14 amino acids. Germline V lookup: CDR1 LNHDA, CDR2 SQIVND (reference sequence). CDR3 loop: CASSQRDSLYEQYF. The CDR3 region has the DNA TGTGCCAGTAGTCAGAGGGACTCTCTCTACGAGCAGTACTTC.

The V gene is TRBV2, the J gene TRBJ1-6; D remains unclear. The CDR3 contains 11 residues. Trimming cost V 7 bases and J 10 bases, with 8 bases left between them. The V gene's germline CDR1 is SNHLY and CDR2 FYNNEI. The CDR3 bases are TGTGCCAGCAAAGAGAGCTCACCCCTCCACTTT. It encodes CASKESSPLHF.